The following is a T cell receptor (beta chain) sequence with its context. The target antigen is unknown. Germline-derived CDR1 and CDR2 are MNHEY and SVGAGI. The CDR3 length is 15 residues. The junction had 4 bases not matched to a gene; V was cut back by 2 bases and J by 4 bases. This record belongs to a study of shared clonotypes between healthy human individuals. Findings of the study overall: Among non-shared clonotypes, generation probabilities were lower than among those shared by all four donors.

Generated by immunoSEQ multiplex PCR, the TCRdb table keeps only in-frame clones and is missing some. The sample includes about 580,000 clones, 98% of them seen just once. In the naive CD8 group, cells lacked CD45RO and were positively selected for CCR7, so terminally differentiated effector memory CD45RA+ cells were left out. The study drew all its donors from Caucasian adults living in Nashville, Tennessee. The TCR was taken from a man younger than 45 in good health. The chain recombines TRBV6-5 with TRBJ2-7; 11 bases fit TRBD1. The sequenced sample was naive CD8+ T cells sorted from blood. The CDR3 loop is CASSYKGTGGYEQYF. Here the CDR3 DNA reads TGTGCCAGCAGTTACAAGGGGACAGGGGGTTACGAGCAGTACTTC.